The 13 T cell receptor beta chains presented below share a single source sample, sequenced in a study of shared clonotypes between healthy human individuals. Generated by immunoSEQ multiplex PCR, the TCRdb table keeps only in-frame clones and is missing some. In the table there are about 1.1 million clones, around 78% of which are singletons. The sequencing sample was made of memory CD4+ T cells from PBMCs. As to subset: CD45RA-negative fraction. The receptor set was obtained from a man younger than 35 in good health. Some clones in this sample may be carry-over from other donors' samples.

The chain links TRBV6-6 to TRBJ2-1; 9 bases line up with TRBD1. Germline V gene lookup returns CDR1 MNHNY and CDR2 SVGAGI (reference sequence). This CDR3 has 16 amino acids. The ends lost 6 bases at V and 6 bases at J; junction bases unmatched: 12. Here the CDR3 reads CASSSTGTGLTNEQFF. CDR3 coding DNA: TGTGCCAGCAGCTCAACTGGGACAGGGTTAACCAATGAGCAGTTCTTC.

This chain uses TRBV7-9 with TRBJ2-5; D gene ambiguous. This CDR3 comprises 13 residues. Deletions cut 5 bases from V and 8 bases from J, with 15 bases between. Germline V CDR1 and CDR2: SEHNR, FQNEAQ (reference sequence). CDR3 bases: TGTGCCAGCAGCCCCGTGGCCCAAGCAACCCAGTACTTC. Its protein is CASSPVAQATQYF.

With regard to this clone: This may come from a read error, since a much larger clone is one base off. The sample holds other DNA sequences that translate to the same CDR3. The CDR3 nucleotides read TGTGCCAGCAGCCTTACAGGGGGCACTGAAGCTTTCTTT. Translated, it gives CASSLTGGTEAFF. The J gene is TRBJ1-1, the V gene TRBV7-9; TRBD1 matches at 8 bases. Germline CDR1 SEHNR, CDR2 FQNEAQ (reference sequence). The length of the CDR3 is 13 residues. The ends lost 5 bases at V and 4 bases at J; junction bases unmatched: 3.

The chain employs TRBV9 and TRBJ1-2; D possibly corresponds to TRBD1 (6 bases). This CDR3 is 14 amino acids long. CDR1 and CDR2 (germline): SGDLS, YYNGEE. V was pared by 3 bases and J by 5 bases, with 14 bases between. The CDR3 DNA reads TGTGCCAGCAGCGCAGCAGGGGCAAATTATGGCTACACCTTC. The encoded protein is CASSAAGANYGYTF.

The CDR3 region is CASSFGHNQETQYF. CDR3 nucleotide sequence: TGCGCCAGCAGTTTCGGGCACAACCAAGAGACCCAGTACTTC. The chain has TRBV5-1 and TRBJ2-5; D is ambiguous. CDR3 size: 14 residues. Trimming stripped 5 bases from V and 0 bases from J, with 11 bases between. Germline loops: CDR1 SGHRS, CDR2 YFSETQ.

The chain carries TRBV5-5 and TRBJ1-1, with D unclear. There are 14 residues in the CDR3. V lost 2 bases and J 5 bases, leaving 13 bases between the germline ends. Germline V lookup: CDR1 SGHKS, CDR2 YYEKEE (reference sequence). CDR3 loop: CASSLATLGTEAFF. CDR3 in DNA: TGTGCCAGCAGCTTAGCCACTCTGGGGACTGAAGCTTTCTTT.

Concerning this clone itself: This may stem from a read error, because a much larger clone lies one nucleotide away. This sample includes further DNA sequences coding for the same CDR3. The chain has TRBV28 and TRBJ1-1; D is unresolved. Per germline, CDR1 MDHEN and CDR2 SYDVKM. This CDR3 comprises 12 residues. Trimming stripped 4 bases from V and 1 base from J, with 4 bases between. The CDR3 coding sequence is TGTGCCAGCAGTTCCGCGAACACTGAAGCTTTCTTT. Translation gives CASSSANTEAFF.

V and J are TRBV28 and TRBJ2-7; 7 bases align to TRBD1. The trim removed 5 bases at V and 0 bases at J, leaving 7 bases unmatched. CDR3 length: 15 amino acids. Germline CDR1 is MDHEN and CDR2 is SYDVKM. The CDR3 nucleotides are TGTGCCAGCAGTCCGGGACAGATACTCTCCTACGAGCAGTACTTC. Protein product: CASSPGQILSYEQYF.

Here the CDR3 DNA reads TGTGCCAGCAGCGTAGCTATAATGGTGAAACTAAATGAAAAACTGTTTTTT. This encodes CASSVAIMVKLNEKLFF. This rearrangement joins TRBV9 to TRBJ1-4; D unclear. The CDR3 runs to 17 residues. Germline V gene lookup returns CDR1 SGDLS and CDR2 YYNGEE. Trimming pared 0 bases from V and 5 bases from J, leaving 17 bases between.

The V and J genes are TRBV6-1 and TRBJ1-3, with a possible D match to TRBD1 (5 bases). The CDR3 length is 16 residues. Trimming pared 4 bases from V and 0 bases from J, leaving 13 bases between. The germline V gene has CDR1 MNHNS and CDR2 SASEGT. CDR3 nucleotides: TGTGCCAGCAGTGCCGGGACCGTTAGCTCTGGAAACACCATATATTTT. Its translation is CASSAGTVSSGNTIYF.

This chain uses TRBV5-5 with TRBJ2-3; the D is unclear. The germline gives CDR1 SGHKS, CDR2 YYEKEE (reference sequence). This CDR3 has 16 residues. V was shortened by 1 base and J by 5 bases, with 17 bases between the two germline ends. CDR3 nucleotides: TGTGCCAGCAGCTTGACTGCGCGAGCGCCGGGAGATACGCAGTATTTT. It translates to CASSLTARAPGDTQYF.

This clone came up a few times. This rearrangement joins TRBV30 to TRBJ1-2; 9 bases align to TRBD1. The CDR3 has 13 residues. The V gene end was trimmed by 5 bases and the J gene end by 1 base; junction bases not matched to a gene: 2. Germline CDR1 GTSNPN, CDR2 SVGIG (reference sequence). DNA of the CDR3: TGTGCCTGGGGGACAGGGAATAACTATGGCTACACCTTC. The encoded protein is CAWGTGNNYGYTF.

This clone was detected once. The genes are TRBV28 and TRBJ2-7; D is unclear. The ends were cut back, 6 bases at V and 5 bases at J, with 11 bases in the middle. This CDR3 contains 12 residues. The germline V gene has CDR1 MDHEN and CDR2 SYDVKM. The CDR3 spells CASSSSVHEQYF. CDR3 nucleotide sequence: TGTGCCAGCAGCAGCAGTGTCCACGAGCAGTACTTC.